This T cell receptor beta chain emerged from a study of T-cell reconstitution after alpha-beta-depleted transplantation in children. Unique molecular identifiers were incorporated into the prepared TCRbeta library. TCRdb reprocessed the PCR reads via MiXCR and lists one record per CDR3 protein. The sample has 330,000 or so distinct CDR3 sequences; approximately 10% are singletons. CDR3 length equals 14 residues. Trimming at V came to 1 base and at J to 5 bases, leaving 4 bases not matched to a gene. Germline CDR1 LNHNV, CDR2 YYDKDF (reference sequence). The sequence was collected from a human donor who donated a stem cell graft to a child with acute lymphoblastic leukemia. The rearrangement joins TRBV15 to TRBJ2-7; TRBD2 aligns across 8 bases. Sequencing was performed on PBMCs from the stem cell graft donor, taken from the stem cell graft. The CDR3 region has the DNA TGTGCCACCAGCAGAGCCGGGACTAGTGACGAGCAGTACTTC. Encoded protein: CATSRAGTSDEQYF. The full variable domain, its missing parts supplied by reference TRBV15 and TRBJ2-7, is DAMVIQNPRYQVTQFGKPVTLSCSQTLNHNVMYWYQQKSSQAPKLLFHYYDKDFNNEADTPDNFQSRRPNTSFCFLDIRSPGLGDTAMYLCATSRAGTSDEQYFGPGTRLTVT.